This T cell receptor (beta chain) was sequenced in a study of T cell clones after liver transplantation. This clone occurred a few times. Germline CDR1 MNHNS, CDR2 SASEGT. Trimming took 2 bases from V and 0 from J; bases not matched to a gene: 5. There are 17 residues in the CDR3. The data were produced by immunoSEQ multiplex PCR, yet TCRdb's version contains in-frame clones alone and is incomplete. The sample lists some 60,000 clones, 70% to 80% occurring once. The clonotype was recovered from a human patient who received a liver transplant. Some T cells may arise from the graft donor. The sequences come from CD4+ T cells from blood, collected at the roughly 15-month timepoint. The chain carries TRBV6-1 and TRBJ1-1; TRBD1 aligns across 11 bases. The CDR3 loop reads CASSERGTGGVNTEAFF. Written as DNA, the CDR3 is TGTGCCAGCAGTGAAAGAGGGACAGGGGGGGTGAACACTGAAGCTTTCTTT.